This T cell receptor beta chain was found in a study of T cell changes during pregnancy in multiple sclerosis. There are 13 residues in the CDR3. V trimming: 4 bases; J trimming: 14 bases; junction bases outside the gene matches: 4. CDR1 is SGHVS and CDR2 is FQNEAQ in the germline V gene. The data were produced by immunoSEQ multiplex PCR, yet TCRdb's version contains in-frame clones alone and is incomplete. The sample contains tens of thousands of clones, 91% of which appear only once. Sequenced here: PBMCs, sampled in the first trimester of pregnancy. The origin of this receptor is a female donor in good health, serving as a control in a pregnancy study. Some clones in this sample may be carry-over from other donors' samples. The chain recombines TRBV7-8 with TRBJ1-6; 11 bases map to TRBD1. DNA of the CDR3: TGTGCCAGCAGCTGGGGACAGGGGGGAGCCCTCCACTTT. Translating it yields CASSWGQGGALHF.